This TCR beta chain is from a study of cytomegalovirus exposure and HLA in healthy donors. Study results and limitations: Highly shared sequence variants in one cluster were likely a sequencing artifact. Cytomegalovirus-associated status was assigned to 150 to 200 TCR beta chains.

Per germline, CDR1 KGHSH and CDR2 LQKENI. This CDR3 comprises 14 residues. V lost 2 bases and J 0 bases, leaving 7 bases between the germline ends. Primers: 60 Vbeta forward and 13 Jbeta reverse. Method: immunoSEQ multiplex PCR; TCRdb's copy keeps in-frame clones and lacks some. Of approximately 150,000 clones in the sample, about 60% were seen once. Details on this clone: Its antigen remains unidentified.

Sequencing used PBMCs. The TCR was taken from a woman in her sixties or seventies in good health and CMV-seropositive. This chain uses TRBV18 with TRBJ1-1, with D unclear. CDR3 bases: TGTGCCAGCTCACCAAACAGAATGAACACTGAAGCTTTCTTT. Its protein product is CASSPNRMNTEAFF.